This TCR beta chain was captured by sequencing in a study of T cell repertoires in cytomegalovirus infection. For the study at large: Peptides in the study included HLA-C-restricted and HLA-B-restricted CMV epitopes. Study-wide findings and caveats: Identification of carriers of CMV plus the relevant HLA was achieved through cumulative public TCR beta family frequency.

TCRdb itself ran the reads through MiXCR, one entry per CDR3 protein. The data hold tens of thousands of distinct CDR3 sequences, with approximately 24% observed a single time. CDR3 length: 16 residues. V shed 1 base and J shed 7 bases, with 20 bases lying between them. Germline V gene lookup returns CDR1 MNHEY and CDR2 SMNVEV (reference sequence). There are a few counts of this clonotype. Its antigen is currently unknown. This chain uses TRBV27 with TRBJ2-7, with a possible D match to TRBD2 (5 bases). The sequence came from a human donor in good health (CMV status not recorded). Some clones in this sample may be carry-over from other donors' samples. The sequencing here drew on CD8+ T cells from cultured PBMCs, taken from culture after CMV antigen stimulation. The CDR3 is CASSLFPYDPGREQYF. DNA of the CDR3: TGTGCCAGCAGTTTATTCCCCTATGACCCGGGGAGAGAGCAGTACTTC.